The 14 T cell receptor beta chains reported below all come from one sample, sequenced in a study of blood T cell repertoires in COVID-19. Sequenced by immunoSEQ multiplex PCR; TCRdb stores in-frame clones only, minus some. The sample has a few hundred thousand clones, under 90% seen once. Sequencing was performed on PBMCs or T cells enriched from blood (not recorded which). These receptors all come from a woman between 50 and 59 years old who had been exposed to COVID-19.

The sample holds one count of this clone. The CDR3 DNA is TGTGCCAGTAGTCCTCGGGGAGTGGCCCTCTCCTATAATTCACCCCTCCACTTT. Translation: CASSPRGVALSYNSPLHF. The V and J genes are TRBV19 and TRBJ1-6; no reliable D call. The V gene lost 5 bases and the J gene lost 0 bases, with 17 bases spanning the gap. This CDR3 has 18 residues. Per the germline V gene, CDR1 is LNHDA and CDR2 is SQIVND (reference sequence).

The rearrangement uses TRBV28 and TRBJ2-7; 9 nucleotides align to TRBD1. This CDR3 contains 14 residues. Germline CDR1 MDHEN, CDR2 SYDVKM. V was pared by 3 bases and J by 5 bases, with 5 bases of the junction left unmatched. This CDR3 reads CASSFLDRGNEQYF. The DNA of the CDR3 is TGTGCCAGCAGTTTTCTGGACAGGGGAAACGAGCAGTACTTC. Variable domain in full (rest from reference TRBV28 and TRBJ2-7): DVKVTQSSRYLVKRTGEKVFLECVQDMDHENMFWYRQDPGLGLRLIYFSYDVKMKEKGDIPEGYSVSREKKERFSLILESASTNQTSMYLCASSFLDRGNEQYFGPGTRLTVT.

The rearrangement links TRBV11-2 to TRBJ1-4, with D perhaps TRBD1 (6 bases). Germline V gene data show CDR1 as SGHAT and CDR2 as FQNNGV. Deletions cut 3 bases from V and 0 bases from J, with 8 bases between. This CDR3 is 15 amino acids long. The CDR3 DNA sequence: TGTGCCAGCAGCTTCGGACAGTCAACTAATGAAAAACTGTTTTTT. This codes for CASSFGQSTNEKLFF.

The rearrangement uses TRBV7-9 and TRBJ2-2; 9 bases match TRBD1. The CDR3 sequence is 16 residues long. Germline assignment: CDR1 SEHNR and CDR2 FQNEAQ (reference sequence). The ends lost 5 bases at V and 7 bases at J; junction bases unmatched: 11. CDR3 sequence: CASSPVGTGLGGELFF. In nucleotides, the CDR3 is TGTGCCAGCAGCCCCGTTGGGACAGGGCTTGGCGGGGAGCTGTTTTTT.

The chain has TRBV27 and TRBJ2-1; D is perhaps TRBD1 (6 bases). Germline V lookup: CDR1 MNHEY, CDR2 SMNVEV (reference sequence). The CDR3 loop spans 17 amino acids. Trimming stripped 5 bases from V and 3 bases from J, with 20 bases between. CDR3 in DNA: TGTGCCAGCAGTCAAGAAACAGGGAAGGAATACTACAATGAGCAGTTCTTC. Its translation: CASSQETGKEYYNEQFF.

The genes are TRBV3-1 (or the pseudogene TRBV3-2) and TRBJ1-3; no definite D call. V gave up 0 bases and J gave up 0 bases, with 6 bases separating them. Looked up from germline, CDR1 is LGHDT and CDR2 is YNNKEL (reference sequence). CDR3 size: 15 residues. The CDR3 DNA follows: TGTGCCAGCAGCCAAGAGAGGATCTCTGGAAACACCATATATTTT. This sequence encodes CASSQERISGNTIYF.

The chain couples TRBV19 to TRBJ1-6, with a weak D call TRBD1 (6 bases). Trimming removed 3 bases at V and 5 bases at J, with 17 bases between. Germline loops: CDR1 LNHDA, CDR2 SQIVND (reference sequence). The CDR3 totals 17 residues. CDR3 sequence: CASSMAYRAINNSPLHF. Written as DNA, the CDR3 is TGTGCCAGTAGTATGGCTTACAGGGCTATTAATAATTCACCCCTCCACTTT. Full variable domain (rest looked up from reference TRBV19 and TRBJ1-6): DGGITQSPKYLFRKEGQNVTLSCEQNLNHDAMYWYRQDPGQGLRLIYYSQIVNDFQKGDIAEGYSVSREKKESFPLTVTSAQKNPTAFYLCASSMAYRAINNSPLHFGNGTRLTVT.

Points on this clone: The sample holds other DNA sequences that translate to the same CDR3. The genes are TRBV11-3 and TRBJ1-1, with TRBD1 as a possible D gene (5 bases). V lost 3 bases and J lost 1, with 6 bases in between. The CDR3 is made up of 13 amino acids. Germline-derived CDR1 and CDR2 are SGHNT and YENEEA. The CDR3 nucleotides are TGTGCCAGCAGCTTGACAGCGAACACTGAAGCTTTCTTT. It encodes CASSLTANTEAFF.

The V gene is TRBV2, the J gene TRBJ1-1; TRBD1 agrees at 12 bases. Trimming took 8 bases from V and 10 from J; bases not matched to a gene: 8. Germline V gene sequence: CDR1 SNHLY, CDR2 FYNNEI. This CDR3 contains 13 residues. In DNA, the CDR3 is TGTGCCAGCCTAGGGACAGGGGGCATGGGAGCTTTCTTT. This gives the protein CASLGTGGMGAFF.

This rearrangement joins TRBV14 to TRBJ1-6, with D possibly matching TRBD1 (5 bases). The CDR3 consists of 16 residues. Trimming left V 4 bases short and J 5 bases short, with 15 bases between. Germline loops: CDR1 SGHDN, CDR2 FVKESK. The chain's CDR3 is CASSRGTVYNNSPLHF. Written as DNA, the CDR3 is TGTGCCAGCAGCCGCGGGACCGTATACAATAATTCACCCCTCCACTTT.

The chain combines TRBV27 with TRBJ2-2; TRBD2 aligns across 11 bases. CDR1 and CDR2 (germline): MNHEY, SMNVEV (reference sequence). V lost 6 bases to trimming and J lost 4 bases; unmatched junction nucleotides: 7. The CDR3 loop spans 16 amino acids. The CDR3 protein is CASRPPGLAVTGELFF. The CDR3 DNA reads as TGTGCCAGCAGACCCCCGGGACTAGCGGTCACCGGGGAGCTGTTTTTT.

The rearrangement uses TRBV5-6 and TRBJ2-1; 8 bases map to TRBD2. V lost 4 bases to trimming and J lost 7 bases; unmatched junction nucleotides: 10. The CDR3 covers 15 residues. Germline assignment: CDR1 SGHDT and CDR2 YYEEEE. This CDR3 reads CASSPSGGLKNEQFF. As DNA, the CDR3 is TGTGCCAGCAGCCCCAGCGGGGGCCTAAAGAATGAGCAGTTCTTC.

This chain links TRBV2 with TRBJ2-7; 7 nucleotides align to TRBD1. J lost 5 bases, V lost 6 bases, and 10 bases had no gene match. This CDR3 region has 14 residues. Germline V gene lookup returns CDR1 SNHLY and CDR2 FYNNEI. CDR3 sequence (DNA): TGTGCCAGCAGGCCGACAGGGAGCATCCACGAGCAGTACTTC. This codes for CASRPTGSIHEQYF.

The count of this clone is one. The V call is TRBV25-1, the J call TRBJ1-2; TRBD1 might be the D (5 bases). This CDR3 region has 14 residues. Trimming left V 6 bases short and J 2 bases short, with 13 bases between. Germline loops: CDR1 MGHDK, CDR2 SYGVNS. DNA of the CDR3: TGTGCCAGCAGCGCAAGGGGCCTAAACTATGGCTACACCTTC. Its protein is CASSARGLNYGYTF.